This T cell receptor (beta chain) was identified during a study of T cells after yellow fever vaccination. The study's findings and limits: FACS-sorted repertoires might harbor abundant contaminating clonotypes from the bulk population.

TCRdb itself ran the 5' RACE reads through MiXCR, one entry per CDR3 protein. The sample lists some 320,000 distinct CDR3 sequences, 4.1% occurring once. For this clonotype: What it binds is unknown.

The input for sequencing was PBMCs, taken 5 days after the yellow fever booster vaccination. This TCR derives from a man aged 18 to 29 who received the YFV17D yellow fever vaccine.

The CDR3 reads CAAGLRANEKLFF. In nucleotides, the CDR3 is TGTGCCGCCGGCCTGCGGGCTAATGAAAAACTGTTTTTT. The chain joins TRBV7-6 to TRBJ1-4; D call uncertain. Germline V gene sequence: CDR1 SGHVS, CDR2 FNYEAQ. Deletions cut 11 bases from V and 3 bases from J, with 13 bases between. The CDR3 contains 13 residues.